The rows below give T cell receptor beta chains drawn from one sample of a study of T-cell reconstitution after alpha-beta-depleted transplantation in children. Each CDR3 protein is one row after TCRdb ran MiXCR on the PCR reads. Of about 440,000 distinct CDR3 sequences in the sample, around two fifths were seen once. The input for sequencing was PBMCs, taken before TCRalphabeta/CD19-depleted stem cell transplant. The receptors were sampled from a girl aged 2 to 9 with aplastic anemia, due to receive a stem cell transplant. The CDR3 runs from the conserved cysteine through the conserved F or W. D genes are given only for firm matches. Clone size is stated in some rows and not others, as once, few, many or a class when expanded.

d_gene: .; len: 14; j_gene: TRBJ2-1; v_gene: TRBV5-1; abundance: .; CDR3nt: TGCGCCAGCAGCTTGCAGGACAGTAACAATGAGCAGTTCTTC; CDR3aa: CASSLQDSNNEQFF
d_gene: .; len: 13; j_gene: TRBJ1-2; v_gene: TRBV6-1; abundance: .; CDR3nt: TGTGCCAGCAGGCCAACAGGGTTAAATGGCTACACCTTC; CDR3aa: CASRPTGLNGYTF
d_gene: TRBD2; len: 20; j_gene: TRBJ2-1; v_gene: TRBV4-3; abundance: .; CDR3nt: TGCGCCAGCAGCCAAGACTCTTCTCTTAGCGGGCCCCTCTCCTACAATGAGCAGTTCTTC; CDR3aa: CASSQDSSLSGPLSYNEQFF
d_gene: TRBD1; len: 15; j_gene: TRBJ2-2; v_gene: TRBV20-1; abundance: few; CDR3nt: TGCAGTGCTAGGGATAGGGGGCGCGATTCCGGGGAGCTGTTTTTT; CDR3aa: CSARDRGRDSGELFF
d_gene: .; len: 18; j_gene: TRBJ2-1; v_gene: TRBV15; abundance: .; CDR3nt: TGTGCCACCAGTAAGAGGGGGGCATTTCCGGGAAGTTACAATGAGCAGTTCTTC; CDR3aa: CATSKRGAFPGSYNEQFF
d_gene: TRBD2; len: 19; j_gene: TRBJ2-7; v_gene: TRBV11-1; abundance: few; CDR3nt: TGTGCCACCAGCTTAGGGGGACTAGCGGGAACCTACAACTCCTACGAGCAGTACTTC; CDR3aa: CATSLGGLAGTYNSYEQYF
d_gene: .; len: 12; j_gene: TRBJ2-7; v_gene: TRBV29-1; abundance: many; CDR3nt: TGCAGCGTTGGCGGACAGCGTTACGAGCAGTACTTC; CDR3aa: CSVGGQRYEQYF
d_gene: .; len: 15; j_gene: TRBJ2-7; v_gene: TRBV20-1; abundance: .; CDR3nt: TGCAGTGCCAACGTCGGTATGGACTCGTCCTACGAGCAGTACTTC; CDR3aa: CSANVGMDSSYEQYF
d_gene: TRBD1; len: 15; j_gene: TRBJ1-2; v_gene: TRBV12-3/TRBV12-4; abundance: few; CDR3nt: TGTGCCAGCAGTGGGACAGGGGGCGAGAGCTATGGCTACACCTTC; CDR3aa: CASSGTGGESYGYTF
d_gene: .; len: 15; j_gene: TRBJ2-3; v_gene: TRBV10-2; abundance: .; CDR3nt: TGCGCCAGCAGTTTAAGACTAGAACTCACAGATACGCAGTATTTT; CDR3aa: CASSLRLELTDTQYF
d_gene: TRBD2; len: 15; j_gene: TRBJ2-7; v_gene: TRBV20-1; abundance: .; CDR3nt: TGCATTGCTAGATCCGGGACTAGCGGGGAACTTAAAGAAGACTTC; CDR3aa: CIARSGTSGELKEDF
d_gene: TRBD2; len: 14; j_gene: TRBJ2-7; v_gene: TRBV28; abundance: .; CDR3nt: TGTGCCAGCCTCGCTAGCGGTAGCTCCTACGAGCAGTACTTC; CDR3aa: CASLASGSSYEQYF
d_gene: .; len: 15; j_gene: TRBJ2-3; v_gene: TRBV7-2; abundance: .; CDR3nt: TGTGCCAGCAGCCGAGACTACCTCGACACAGATACGCAGTATTTT; CDR3aa: CASSRDYLDTDTQYF
d_gene: TRBD2; len: 15; j_gene: TRBJ2-1; v_gene: TRBV3-1; abundance: many; CDR3nt: TGTGCCAGCATCCCTAGGACTAGCGGCTACAATGAGCAGTTCTTC; CDR3aa: CASIPRTSGYNEQFF
d_gene: .; len: 17; j_gene: TRBJ1-2; v_gene: TRBV10-3; abundance: .; CDR3nt: TGTGCCATCAGTGTCCATAAAAGGGGAACAGCCGTTTATGGCTACACCTTC; CDR3aa: CAISVHKRGTAVYGYTF
d_gene: TRBD1; len: 15; j_gene: TRBJ1-4; v_gene: TRBV5-1; abundance: .; CDR3nt: TGCGCCAGCAGCTCCAGGGTAGGGGACAGTGAAAAACTGTTTTTT; CDR3aa: CASSSRVGDSEKLFF
d_gene: .; len: 15; j_gene: TRBJ2-7; v_gene: TRBV27; abundance: .; CDR3nt: TGTGCCAGCAGCCTCACCACGGACGGGTCCTACGAGCAGTACTTC; CDR3aa: CASSLTTDGSYEQYF
d_gene: TRBD2; len: 15; j_gene: TRBJ2-1; v_gene: TRBV6-1; abundance: .; CDR3nt: TGTGCCAGCAGTCGCCGGGACTACCAACACAATGAGCAGTTCTTC; CDR3aa: CASSRRDYQHNEQFF
d_gene: TRBD1; len: 17; j_gene: TRBJ2-3; v_gene: TRBV28; abundance: few; CDR3nt: TGTGCCAGCAGTTTCCCCGGGACAGAGACTAGCACAGATACGCAGTATTTT; CDR3aa: CASSFPGTETSTDTQYF
d_gene: .; len: 16; j_gene: TRBJ2-1; v_gene: TRBV7-9; abundance: few; CDR3nt: TGTGCCAGCAGCTTCACAGGTAACAGGGCAGACAATGAGCAGTTCTTC; CDR3aa: CASSFTGNRADNEQFF
d_gene: TRBD1; len: 15; j_gene: TRBJ1-2; v_gene: TRBV7-2; abundance: few; CDR3nt: TGTGCCAGCAGCCCACAGGGGGCGCTCGGCTATGGCTACACCTTC; CDR3aa: CASSPQGALGYGYTF
d_gene: TRBD1; len: 18; j_gene: TRBJ1-4; v_gene: TRBV6-5; abundance: .; CDR3nt: TGTGCCAGCAGCTTATCTTTCCGACAGGGGGCAACTAATGAAAAACTGTTTTTT; CDR3aa: CASSLSFRQGATNEKLFF
d_gene: .; len: 17; j_gene: TRBJ2-4; v_gene: TRBV20-1; abundance: few; CDR3nt: TGCAGTGCGGAGGGGGGAGGGGTAATCACATCCAAAAACATTCAGTACTTC; CDR3aa: CSAEGGGVITSKNIQYF
d_gene: TRBD2; len: 18; j_gene: TRBJ2-1; v_gene: TRBV11-2; abundance: .; CDR3nt: TGTGCCAGCAGCTTGCAACTCCCGTCTAGCGGCTCCTACAATGAGCAGTTCTTC; CDR3aa: CASSLQLPSSGSYNEQFF
d_gene: TRBD1; len: 14; j_gene: TRBJ2-1; v_gene: TRBV12-3/TRBV12-4; abundance: many; CDR3nt: TGTGCCACCCTCCCGGGACAGGGTTGGAATGAGCAGTTCTTC; CDR3aa: CATLPGQGWNEQFF
d_gene: .; len: 13; j_gene: TRBJ1-5; v_gene: TRBV7-2; abundance: .; CDR3nt: TGTGCCAGCAGCGAAGAGGGGAATCAGCCCCAGCATTTT; CDR3aa: CASSEEGNQPQHF
d_gene: .; len: 15; j_gene: TRBJ1-4; v_gene: TRBV7-9; abundance: few; CDR3nt: TGTGCCAGCAGCTTAGGGGCCCGTCGTGGGGAAAAACTGTTTTTT; CDR3aa: CASSLGARRGEKLFF
d_gene: .; len: 14; j_gene: TRBJ2-4; v_gene: TRBV5-4; abundance: .; CDR3nt: TGTGCCTGCAGCTTCCAGGACGTCAAAAACATTCAGTACTTC; CDR3aa: CACSFQDVKNIQYF
d_gene: TRBD2; len: 19; j_gene: TRBJ2-7; v_gene: TRBV14; abundance: .; CDR3nt: TGTGCCAGCAGCCAAGTCAGTCTAGCGGGAGGAGCCGCTCGTGGCGAGCAGTACTTC; CDR3aa: CASSQVSLAGGAARGEQYF
d_gene: .; len: 16; j_gene: TRBJ2-3; v_gene: TRBV5-1; abundance: many; CDR3nt: TGCGCCAGCAGCCTAGCAACTAGCTCTCGCACAGATACGCAGTATTTT; CDR3aa: CASSLATSSRTDTQYF
d_gene: .; len: 16; j_gene: TRBJ2-7; v_gene: TRBV6-2/TRBV6-3; abundance: once; CDR3nt: TGTGCCAGCAGTTCCCCGGGGAGCGGCCGTCCCTACGAGCAGTACTTC; CDR3aa: CASSSPGSGRPYEQYF
d_gene: .; len: 12; j_gene: TRBJ1-5; v_gene: TRBV9; abundance: many; CDR3nt: TGTGCCAGCAGCGTGGGCAATCAGCCCCAGCATTTT; CDR3aa: CASSVGNQPQHF
d_gene: TRBD2; len: 16; j_gene: TRBJ2-3; v_gene: TRBV18; abundance: .; CDR3nt: TGTGCCAGCTCACCAGGCCTAGCGGGGATGACAGATACGCAGTATTTT; CDR3aa: CASSPGLAGMTDTQYF
d_gene: .; len: 14; j_gene: TRBJ2-7; v_gene: TRBV7-9; abundance: .; CDR3nt: TGTGCCAGCAGCTTAGCTTGGAACTCCTACGAGCAGTACTTC; CDR3aa: CASSLAWNSYEQYF
d_gene: .; len: 16; j_gene: TRBJ2-1; v_gene: TRBV28; abundance: .; CDR3nt: TGTGCCAGCAGGCTAGCCTTCGGGGACGTTTACAATGAGCAGTTCTTC; CDR3aa: CASRLAFGDVYNEQFF
d_gene: .; len: 14; j_gene: TRBJ2-5; v_gene: TRBV29-1; abundance: .; CDR3nt: TGCAGCGTTGACCCAGGAGACTCCGGGGAGACCCAGTACTTC; CDR3aa: CSVDPGDSGETQYF
d_gene: .; len: 16; j_gene: TRBJ1-6; v_gene: TRBV18; abundance: .; CDR3nt: TGTGCCAGCTCACCCACGCGCGGAAACCTTAATTCACCCCTCCACTTT; CDR3aa: CASSPTRGNLNSPLHF
d_gene: TRBD2; len: 14; j_gene: TRBJ2-7; v_gene: TRBV20-1; abundance: many; CDR3nt: TGCAGTGCTAGTTTGGCTAGCGGAAACTACGAGCAGTACTTC; CDR3aa: CSASLASGNYEQYF
d_gene: TRBD2; len: 15; j_gene: TRBJ2-5; v_gene: TRBV15; abundance: .; CDR3nt: TGTGCCACCAGCAGAGAGCTAGCGGTACAAGAGACCCAGTACTTC; CDR3aa: CATSRELAVQETQYF
d_gene: .; len: 15; j_gene: TRBJ2-7; v_gene: TRBV19; abundance: few; CDR3nt: TGTGCCAGTAGTATAGATCTCGGCGGAGCCTACGAGCAGTACTTC; CDR3aa: CASSIDLGGAYEQYF
d_gene: .; len: 18; j_gene: TRBJ2-7; v_gene: TRBV20-1; abundance: .; CDR3nt: TGCTGTGCTAGAGGGGGTTCGGGTCAACTAGCGCAGGCCTACGAGCAGTACTTC; CDR3aa: CCARGGSGQLAQAYEQYF
d_gene: .; len: 15; j_gene: TRBJ1-1; v_gene: TRBV12-3/TRBV12-4; abundance: .; CDR3nt: TGTGCCAGCAGTGTTACTGGATACATGAACACTGAAGCTTTCTTT; CDR3aa: CASSVTGYMNTEAFF
d_gene: .; len: 15; j_gene: TRBJ1-5; v_gene: TRBV4-3; abundance: few; CDR3nt: TGCGCCAGCAGCCAAGATAAGTCAGGCCCTCAGCCCCAGCATTTT; CDR3aa: CASSQDKSGPQPQHF
d_gene: .; len: 11; j_gene: TRBJ2-3; v_gene: TRBV14; abundance: many; CDR3nt: TGTGCCAGCAGCCAAGGTGATACGCAGTATTTT; CDR3aa: CASSQGDTQYF
d_gene: .; len: 13; j_gene: TRBJ1-3; v_gene: TRBV15; abundance: many; CDR3nt: TGTGCCACCAGCAGAGATCAGGGGAACACCATATATTTT; CDR3aa: CATSRDQGNTIYF
d_gene: .; len: 17; j_gene: TRBJ2-5; v_gene: TRBV7-6; abundance: many; CDR3nt: TGTGCCAGCAGCTTAGCGCGGCTTGGGCGGGTGGAAGAGACCCAGTACTTC; CDR3aa: CASSLARLGRVEETQYF
d_gene: .; len: 13; j_gene: TRBJ2-2; v_gene: TRBV12-3/TRBV12-4; abundance: few; CDR3nt: TGTGCCAGCAGTGCGGCCCAGCCGGGGCAGCTGTTTTTT; CDR3aa: CASSAAQPGQLFF
d_gene: TRBD1; len: 16; j_gene: TRBJ1-3; v_gene: TRBV12-3/TRBV12-4; abundance: .; CDR3nt: TGTGCCAGCAGCCCCGGGACAGGGGCAGGTGGAAACACCATATATTTT; CDR3aa: CASSPGTGAGGNTIYF
d_gene: .; len: 14; j_gene: TRBJ2-2; v_gene: TRBV4-1; abundance: many; CDR3nt: TGTGCCAGCAGCCCATCGGGGAACACCGGGGAGCTGTTTTTT; CDR3aa: CASSPSGNTGELFF
d_gene: .; len: 13; j_gene: TRBJ2-7; v_gene: TRBV28; abundance: .; CDR3nt: TGTGCCAGCAGTCGGACCGAAAACTACGAGCAGTACTTC; CDR3aa: CASSRTENYEQYF
d_gene: .; len: 18; j_gene: TRBJ2-1; v_gene: TRBV3-1; abundance: few; CDR3nt: TGTGCCAGCAGCCAAGAAAGAACTAGCCAAATCTCCAACAATGAGCAGTTCTTC; CDR3aa: CASSQERTSQISNNEQFF
d_gene: TRBD2; len: 16; j_gene: TRBJ2-1; v_gene: TRBV20-1; abundance: .; CDR3nt: TGCAGTGCTCGCCCCCCGGGACTAGCGCGTTACAATGAGCAGTTCTTC; CDR3aa: CSARPPGLARYNEQFF
d_gene: TRBD2; len: 17; j_gene: TRBJ2-1; v_gene: TRBV11-2; abundance: few; CDR3nt: TGTGCCAGCAGCTCCCTCGATGGGACTAGCGGGATGGTTGAGCAGTTCTTC; CDR3aa: CASSSLDGTSGMVEQFF
d_gene: TRBD2; len: 16; j_gene: TRBJ2-1; v_gene: TRBV5-1; abundance: .; CDR3nt: TGCGCCAGCAGCCCCGGACTAGCGGGAGTAGATAATGAGCAGTTCTTC; CDR3aa: CASSPGLAGVDNEQFF
d_gene: TRBD2; len: 16; j_gene: TRBJ2-7; v_gene: TRBV7-9; abundance: .; CDR3nt: TGTGCCAGCAGCTTAGGGCGGGGGGACGGGCCCTACGAGCAGTACTTC; CDR3aa: CASSLGRGDGPYEQYF
d_gene: .; len: 14; j_gene: TRBJ2-3; v_gene: TRBV11-1; abundance: few; CDR3nt: TGTGCCAGCAGCTTAGGTACTTACCCAGATACGCAGTATTTT; CDR3aa: CASSLGTYPDTQYF
d_gene: .; len: 14; j_gene: TRBJ1-2; v_gene: TRBV20-1; abundance: few; CDR3nt: TGCAGTGCTAGGGAGGGGCCCGCTAACTATGGCTACACCTTC; CDR3aa: CSAREGPANYGYTF
d_gene: .; len: 14; j_gene: TRBJ2-7; v_gene: TRBV18; abundance: .; CDR3nt: TGTGCCAGCTCACCAGGGGGACTTGCCTACGAGCAGTACTTC; CDR3aa: CASSPGGLAYEQYF
d_gene: .; len: 14; j_gene: TRBJ2-2; v_gene: TRBV18; abundance: .; CDR3nt: TGTGCCAGCTCACAGGGCGCGAACACCGGGGAGCTGTTTTTT; CDR3aa: CASSQGANTGELFF